The present T cell receptor (beta chain) was sequenced within a study of Graves' ophthalmopathy and Graves' hyperthyroidism. Across the study: Prior to any treatment, peripheral blood was collected at the time of initial diagnosis.

Between the trimmed V and J ends, which lost 8 bases and 6 bases, there was a span of 14 bases. This CDR3 is built from 12 residues. This clonotype appeared many times. Excluded: other autoimmune disease, uncontrolled infection, pregnancy or lactation. The authors amplified TCR beta CDR3 regions, and they did so from RNA transcripts for repertoire sequencing. First-round RT-PCR with HTBI primers preceded a second-round multiplex PCR. TCRdb used MiXCR to reprocess the multiplex PCR reads, holding one entry per CDR3 protein. Among more than 300,000 distinct CDR3 sequences listed, about 17% were seen once.

The specimen was peripheral blood. This sequence was found in an adult woman with stable Graves' hyperthyroidism. The chain carries TRBV12-3 or TRBV12-4 and TRBJ2-7; D unresolved. This CDR3 is CASASSSGEQYF. CDR3 nucleotide sequence: TGTGCCAGCGCCTCCTCTTCGGGCGAGCAGTACTTC.